This T cell receptor beta chain originates from a study of shared clonotypes between healthy human individuals. Findings of the study overall: Clonotypes which were not shared had lower generation probabilities than clonotypes that all four donors shared.

Evenly divided among several immunoSEQ plates was the genomic DNA of each subset. Profiling relied on immunoSEQ multiplex PCR, and the TCRdb table lists in-frame clones only, not all of them. This table holds hundreds of thousands of clones, around 93% found once. CD45RO negativity and positive selection for CCR7 defined naive CD8 cells, a population that excluded terminally differentiated effector memory CD45RA+ cells. About this clone itself: Antigen: not known.

The CDR3 runs 16 residues. V lost 0 bases, J lost 7 bases, and 4 bases stayed unmatched. The V gene's germline CDR1 is SNHLY and CDR2 FYNNEI. The rearrangement uses TRBV2 and TRBJ2-1; 12 bases align to TRBD2. Sequenced material: naive CD8+ T cells sorted from blood. The origin of this receptor is a young man in good health. The CDR3 DNA follows: TGTGCCAGCAGTGAAGCGCTAGCGGGAGGGCGAAATGAGCAGTTCTTC. It codes for CASSEALAGGRNEQFF.